The source of this TCR beta chain is a study of CD8 T cells in ankylosing spondylitis. Notes on this clonotype: What it recognizes is unknown.

The CDR3 runs to 14 residues. Trimming took off 4 bases at V and 6 bases at J, with 15 bases between the two ends. Germline loops: CDR1 SGHRS, CDR2 YFSETQ. TCRdb analysed the 5' RACE reads with MiXCR anew, one entry per CDR3 protein. The data contain some 340,000 distinct CDR3 sequences, under 15% of them singletons. Notes on the study in general: Significant enrichment of disease-linked clones was reported in matched ankylosing spondylitis synovial fluid. Under 10 highly homologous variants formed a TCR beta motif that appeared characteristic of ankylosing spondylitis blood. In the blood and synovial fluid of reactive arthritis, some motif variants had been previously reported.

The gene calls are TRBV5-1 and TRBJ2-3; D gene ambiguous. This TCR was sampled from a male donor with ankylosing spondylitis or in good health (not recorded which). What was sequenced was blood, either unsorted or a sorted T cell fraction (not recorded which). The CDR3 spells CASSLWGISDTQYF. In DNA form, the CDR3 reads TGCGCCAGCAGCCTTTGGGGAATTTCTGATACGCAGTATTTT.